The rows below give T cell receptor beta chains drawn from one sample of a study of response to subunit inactivated influenza vaccine. MiXCR, applied by TCRdb to the RT-PCR reads, yields one record per CDR3 protein. The repertoire holds about 500,000 distinct CDR3 sequences, 13% seen once, with around 14% in the top ten. The specimen comprised PBMCs from blood, sampled more than 35 days after vaccination. These receptors were collected from a man aged 50 to 60 who received an inactivated influenza vaccine. Each CDR3 is given with its conserved first and last residue. Clone size is shown for a subset of rows, as once, few, many or a class of expanded clone.

few	TRBV2	15	TRBJ2-5	CASSALQGARETQYF
-	TRBV7-9	13	TRBJ2-1	CASSPVTYNEQFF
-	TRBV5-1	14	TRBJ2-1	CASSSGTGLGEQFF
few	TRBV15	12	TRBJ1-1	CATSPRQGKAFF
few	TRBV12-3/TRBV12-4	10	TRBJ1-3	CASSRNTIYF
few	TRBV23-1	13	TRBJ2-4	CASSQLSKNIQYF
once	TRBV20-1	16	TRBJ2-1	CSASDTGPKSYNEQFF
few	TRBV2	13	TRBJ2-7	CASNAQVTYEQYF
-	TRBV5-1	12	TRBJ1-1	CASGDRETEAFF
-	TRBV9	16	TRBJ2-2	CASSVGGTRNTGELFF
many	TRBV29-1	17	TRBJ2-7	CSVEENVGRAGPYEQYF
few	TRBV27	15	TRBJ2-7	CASSTLQGSSYEQYF
-	TRBV5-1	17	TRBJ2-2	CASSPGTSGRYTGELFF
-	TRBV7-9	15	TRBJ2-3	CASSANRGRKDTQYF
few	TRBV28	13	TRBJ1-1	CASSYARYTEAFF
many	TRBV12-3/TRBV12-4	13	TRBJ2-7	CASRSGGDYEQYF
many	TRBV6-1	13	TRBJ1-1	CASNRGGGTEAFF
-	TRBV5-1	17	TRBJ2-3	CASSLAGQRGTKDTQYF
once	TRBV20-1	15	TRBJ2-7	CSARDLGQGSYEQYF
-	TRBV7-2	14	TRBJ2-1	CASSLNIGGGEQFF
-	TRBV29-1	13	TRBJ2-2	CSVGDRDAGELFF
few	TRBV6-1	17	TRBJ2-2	CASSRGLAGGPTGELFF
few	TRBV6-2/TRBV6-3	12	TRBJ2-7	CASGWTAYEQYF
-	TRBV28	15	TRBJ2-3	CASSLSLASTDTQYF
few	TRBV5-1	15	TRBJ1-1	CASSLVGRAGTEAFF
-	TRBV20-1	16	TRBJ2-7	CSARPFGTPSSYEQYF
-	TRBV30	13	TRBJ2-2	CAWSVLGAGELFF
-	TRBV3-1	14	TRBJ1-5	CASSPILSNQPQHF
few	TRBV20-1	11	TRBJ2-3	CSASPSDTQYF
few	TRBV7-2	14	TRBJ2-5	CASRVAGGQETQYF
-	TRBV4-2	17	TRBJ2-1	CASSRTSGRGSYNEQFF
few	TRBV20-1	14	TRBJ2-7	CSARDNRGYYEQYF
few	TRBV12-3/TRBV12-4	16	TRBJ2-3	CASRNYYTVRTDTQYF
few	TRBV2	13	TRBJ2-5	CASSIRDTETQYF
few	TRBV11-2	16	TRBJ1-3	CASSPVRGASGNTIYF
few	TRBV4-2	16	TRBJ2-3	CASSQAGRMTRDTQYF
-	TRBV10-1	12	TRBJ2-2	CASSAGAGELFF
-	TRBV12-3/TRBV12-4	15	TRBJ2-2	CASTPDRFKSGELFF